Sequencing of this T cell receptor beta chain was carried out in a study of T cell repertoires in cytomegalovirus infection. On the study more broadly: Recently identified HLA-C-restricted and well-studied HLA-B-restricted CMV epitopes were used. CMV infection plus the matching HLA type was flagged by public TCR beta signatures.

Notes on the study in general: The response measured ex vivo was dominated by TCR beta clonotypes (HLA-C-restricted and CMV-specific).

CDR3 length: 13 residues. Per the germline V gene, CDR1 is DFQATT and CDR2 is SNEGSKA (reference sequence). V was shortened by 4 bases and J by 1 base, with 9 bases between the two germline ends. TCRdb re-called the reads with MiXCR, one entry per CDR3 protein. Of about 920,000 distinct CDR3 sequences in the sample, roughly 30% were seen once. A note on this clonotype: The target antigen is unknown.

The V and J genes are TRBV20-1 and TRBJ2-3, with D unclear. The input for sequencing was cultured CD8+ T cells from PBMCs, taken from culture after CMV antigen stimulation. This TCR came from a human donor in good health (CMV status not recorded). Some clones in this sample may be carry-over from other donors' samples. The CDR3: CSAIVGGTDTQYF. The CDR3 bases are TGCAGTGCTATAGTAGGAGGCACAGATACGCAGTATTTT.